This T cell receptor beta chain derives from a study of T cell repertoires in cytomegalovirus infection. At the level of the study: Recently identified HLA-C-restricted CMV epitopes and well-studied HLA-B-restricted CMV epitopes were used by the study.

With respect to this clonotype: Its antigen remains unidentified.

V was shortened by 10 bases and J by 1 base, with 19 bases between the two germline ends. The CDR3 is 15 residues long. Germline assignment: CDR1 MNHEY and CDR2 SMNVEV (reference sequence). TCRdb fed the reads into MiXCR, producing one record per CDR3 protein. In the table there are approximately 89,000 distinct CDR3 sequences, about 24% of which are singletons. This rearrangement joins TRBV27 to TRBJ1-1, with D unresolved. Sequenced material: CD8+ T cells from cultured PBMCs, taken from culture after CMV antigen stimulation. The receptor was isolated from a human donor in good health (CMV status not recorded). Some clones in this sample may be carry-over from other donors' samples. The CDR3 DNA reads TGTGCCACCGACCCCGGAGGACTCCCGAACACTGAAGCTTTCTTT. It yields the protein CATDPGGLPNTEAFF.